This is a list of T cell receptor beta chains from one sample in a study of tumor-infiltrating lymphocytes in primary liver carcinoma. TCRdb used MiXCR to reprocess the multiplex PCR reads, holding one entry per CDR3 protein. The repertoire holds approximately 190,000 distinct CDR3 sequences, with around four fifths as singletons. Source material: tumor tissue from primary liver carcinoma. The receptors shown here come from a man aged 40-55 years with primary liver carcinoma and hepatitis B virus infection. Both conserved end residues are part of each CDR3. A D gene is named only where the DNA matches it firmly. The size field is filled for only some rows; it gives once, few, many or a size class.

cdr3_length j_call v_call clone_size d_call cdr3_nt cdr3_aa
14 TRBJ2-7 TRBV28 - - TGTGCCAGCAGTCCCCTGGCGGGCCAGAGAGTTGAGTACTTC CASSPLAGQRVEYF
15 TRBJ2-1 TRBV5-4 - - TGTGCCAACAGCCCTTCCAGGATTCCATTCAATGATCAGTTCTTC CANSPSRIPFNDQFF
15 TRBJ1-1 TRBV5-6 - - TGTGTCAGCAGCTTGGGGTGGACGGGGGCCCCTGAAGCTTTCTTT CVSSLGWTGAPEAFF
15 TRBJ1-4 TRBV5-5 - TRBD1 TGTGCCAGCAGCCCCCTAGGACAGGGGGCGCGGAAACTGTTTTTT CASSPLGQGARKLFF
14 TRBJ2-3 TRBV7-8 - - TGTGTCAGCAGCTCCGACTGGTACGAGGGTACGCAATATTTT CVSSSDWYEGTQYF
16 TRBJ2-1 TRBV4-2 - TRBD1 TGTACCAGCAGCCACGCCTGGGAACAGGGGAACAATGAGCAGTTCTTC CTSSHAWEQGNNEQFF
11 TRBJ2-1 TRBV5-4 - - TGTGCCAGCAGCTTTAGCATCAAGCAGTTCTTC CASSFSIKQFF
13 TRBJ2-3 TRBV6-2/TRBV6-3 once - TGTACCAGCAACCCCATGCGGGACGGACGGCAGTATTTT CTSNPMRDGRQYF
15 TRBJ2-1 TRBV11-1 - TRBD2 TGTGCCAGCAGCTCGATCGTGCGGGGGGACAATGAGCAGTCCTTC CASSSIVRGDNEQSF
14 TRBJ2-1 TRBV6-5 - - TGTGCCAGCAGTTACCAGAGTAGTTTTAATGAGCACTTCTTC CASSYQSSFNEHFF
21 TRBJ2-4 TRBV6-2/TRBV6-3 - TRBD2 TGTGCCAACAGTTCCCACCCCCTCGCGGGAGGAACAATTCTGGCCAAAAACATTCAGTACTTC CANSSHPLAGGTILAKNIQYF
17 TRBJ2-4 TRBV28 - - TGTGTCAGTAGCCGGAGCGACAGTGGACTAGCCAAAAACATTCAGTACTTC CVSSRSDSGLAKNIQYF
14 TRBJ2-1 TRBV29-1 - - TGCAGTGTTGCGGAGACCTCGAGCGGCAATGAACAGTTCTTC CSVAETSSGNEQFF
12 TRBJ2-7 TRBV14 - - TGTGCCAGCAGCCGATATCCACGGGAGAACTACTTC CASSRYPRENYF
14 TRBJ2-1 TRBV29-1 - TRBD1 TGCAGTGTCACCCGGGACAGGACGTACAATGAGCAGTTCTTC CSVTRDRTYNEQFF
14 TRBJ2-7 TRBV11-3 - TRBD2 TGTGCCAGCAGGCCTGGACAAGGGGACTACGAGGAGTACTTC CASRPGQGDYEEYF
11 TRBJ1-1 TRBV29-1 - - TGTAGTGGTGTACATAACACTGAAGCTTTCTTT CSGVHNTEAFF
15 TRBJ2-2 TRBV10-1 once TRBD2 TGCGCCGGCAGGGAGGGCGCGAGCGGGGCCGGGGAACTGTTTTTT CAGREGASGAGELFF
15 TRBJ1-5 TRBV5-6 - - TGTACCAGTAGCTATACTTGGGGGGGCGATCAGCCCCAGCATTTT CTSSYTWGGDQPQHF
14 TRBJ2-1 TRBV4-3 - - TGCGCCAGCAGCCAAGAGTCGCAGCATAATGAGCGATTCTTC CASSQESQHNERFF
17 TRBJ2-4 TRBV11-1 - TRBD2 TGTGCCAGCAGCTTTCCCCGGATTAGCGGGACCAAAAGAATTCAGTACTTC CASSFPRISGTKRIQYF
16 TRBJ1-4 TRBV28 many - TGTGCCAGCAGTTTACGTTTAATGGGGCCGGGAGAAAAACTGTTTTTT CASSLRLMGPGEKLFF
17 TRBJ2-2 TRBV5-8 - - TGTGCCAGCAGCCCGTGGGCGTCAGTCACTAACACCGGGGAGCTGTTTTTT CASSPWASVTNTGELFF
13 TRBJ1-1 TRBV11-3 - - TGTGCCAGCAGCCTTGCAGAGTATACTGAAGCTTTATTT CASSLAEYTEALF
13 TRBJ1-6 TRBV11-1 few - TGTCCCAACAGCCGGACACTGGTTTCACCTCTCCACTTT CPNSRTLVSPLHF
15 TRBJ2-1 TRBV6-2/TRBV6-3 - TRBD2 TGTGCCGGTAGCCCTGGGACTAGCTTCCACAATGAGCAGTTCTTC CAGSPGTSFHNEQFF
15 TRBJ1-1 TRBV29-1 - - TGCAGCGTCTACAGGGATTGGGGAATGAACACTGAAGCTTTCTTT CSVYRDWGMNTEAFF
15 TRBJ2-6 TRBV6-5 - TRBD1 TGTGCCAACAGATACAGGGGCTCTGGGGCCAACGTCCTGAATTTC CANRYRGSGANVLNF